This entry lists 22 T cell receptor beta chains sequenced from one sample in a study of monozygotic twins with inflammatory bowel disease. TCRdb reprocessed the 5' RACE reads and stores each CDR3 protein as one record, lacking DNA. The repertoire table contains tens of thousands of distinct CDR3 sequences. Sequences were obtained from blood. Receptors were obtained from a human donor with ulcerative colitis or Crohn's disease, or a healthy co-twin of an affected twin (not recorded which).

The V gene is TRBV20-1, the J gene TRBJ2-2; TCRdb's D call, TRBD1, is unchecked because there is no DNA. Germline values: CDR1 DFQATT, CDR2 SNEGSKA (reference sequence). The CDR3 is 13 amino acids. CDR3 in amino acids: CSAPFPLTGELFF.

The rearrangement joins TRBV28 to TRBJ2-1; TCRdb calls TRBD2, which cannot be checked without DNA. Germline V lookup: CDR1 MDHEN, CDR2 SYDVKM. The CDR3 extends over 16 amino acids. The CDR3: CASSRTSGRSYNEQFF.

This rearrangement joins TRBV20-1 to TRBJ1-1. CDR1 and CDR2 from the germline V gene are DFQATT and SNEGSKA (reference sequence). This CDR3 region has 15 residues. This CDR3 reads CSARANLIGNTEAFF.

The chain couples TRBV10-2 to TRBJ2-2. The V gene's germline CDR1 is WSHSY and CDR2 SAAADI. The CDR3 is 11 residues long. The CDR3 spells CASLGPGELFF.

The genes are TRBV28 and TRBJ2-1; lacking DNA, the TRBD1 call made by TCRdb goes unchecked. The CDR3 spans 15 residues. CDR1 is MDHEN, CDR2 SYDVKM, per germline. CDR3 residues: CASSLPGQGAIEQFF.

V and J are TRBV11-2 and TRBJ2-4; TCRdb calls TRBD2, which cannot be checked without DNA. The CDR3 contains 14 residues. Germline V lookup: CDR1 SGHAT, CDR2 FQNNGV. The chain's CDR3 is CASSPLGGKNMQYF.

This chain's CDR3 is CASTQDRLPSNEQFF. The chain joins TRBV6-1 to TRBJ2-1; TCRdb's D gene call, TRBD1, goes unchecked for lack of DNA. The germline V gene has CDR1 MNHNS and CDR2 SASEGT. The CDR3 loop spans 15 amino acids.

The V and J genes are TRBV12-3 or TRBV12-4 and TRBJ1-1. This CDR3 is built from 13 residues. Here the CDR3 reads CASTEYMNTEAFF.

The CDR3 loop reads CSASTSGRHNEQFF. The V and J genes are TRBV20-1 and TRBJ2-1; the TCRdb call, TRBD2, lacks DNA for checking. The CDR3 is made up of 14 amino acids. In germline, CDR1 is DFQATT, CDR2 SNEGSKA (reference sequence).

This chain joins TRBV5-1 and TRBJ2-4; the D call from TCRdb, TRBD2, cannot be confirmed without DNA. From germline, CDR1 is SGHRS and CDR2 YFSETQ. This CDR3 is built from 16 residues. CDR3 in amino acids: CASSEREGANRNIQYF.

The V call is TRBV20-1, the J call TRBJ2-7; there is no DNA to check the TCRdb D call of TRBD1. In germline, CDR1 is DFQATT, CDR2 SNEGSKA (reference sequence). The CDR3 covers 15 residues. Here the CDR3 reads CSAPVVGTGGSKQYF.

V is TRBV5-1 and J is TRBJ2-2. Germline V gives CDR1 SGHRS, CDR2 YFSETQ. CDR3 length: 16 amino acids. The CDR3: CASSKDGIIFPGELFF.

This chain joins TRBV28 and TRBJ1-3; with no DNA, the TCRdb D assignment of TRBD1 cannot be verified. The CDR3 is 13 residues long. CDR1 is MDHEN, CDR2 SYDVKM, per germline. The CDR3 sequence: CASREGAGNTIYF. Full variable domain (rest looked up from reference TRBV28 and TRBJ1-3): DVKVTQSSRYLVKRTGEKVFLECVQDMDHENMFWYRQDPGLGLRLIYFSYDVKMKEKGDIPEGYSVSREKKERFSLILESASTNQTSMYLCASREGAGNTIYFGEGSWLTVV.

The genes are TRBV7-2 and TRBJ2-3. Germline V lookup: CDR1 SGHTA, CDR2 FQGNSA. The CDR3 runs to 16 residues. The CDR3 sequence: CASSLENGGGTDTQYF.

This rearrangement joins TRBV6-2 or TRBV6-3 to TRBJ1-5. Germline CDR1 MNHEY, CDR2 SVGEGT. The CDR3 has 14 amino acids. The CDR3 loop reads CASSYSSLSQPQHF.

The rearrangement uses TRBV3-1 and TRBJ2-7. The CDR3 is 12 residues long. Germline V gives CDR1 LGHDT, CDR2 YNNKEL (reference sequence). This CDR3 reads CASSQGVGEQYF.

The chain employs TRBV10-2 and TRBJ2-3; the TCRdb call, TRBD1, lacks DNA for checking. There are 15 residues in the CDR3. Germline V gene sequence: CDR1 WSHSY, CDR2 SAAADI. CDR3 amino acids: CASLQNRGLTDTQYF.

This chain uses TRBV4-1 with TRBJ2-6. The CDR3 consists of 13 residues. CDR1 MGHRA and CDR2 YSYEKL come from the germline V gene. The chain's CDR3 is CASRAPGANVLTF.

The chain couples TRBV18 to TRBJ1-3; the TRBD1 assignment by TCRdb is unverifiable without DNA. This CDR3 contains 16 residues. In germline, CDR1 is KGHSH, CDR2 LQKENI. This CDR3 is CASSPNRELSGNTIYF.

Here the CDR3 reads CAISESPYSTGSSGNTIYF. The chain uses TRBV10-3 and TRBJ1-3; TCRdb reports TRBD1, a call that lacks DNA to check it against. Germline V gene data show CDR1 as ENHRY and CDR2 as SYGVKD. This CDR3 is 19 amino acids long.

This chain connects TRBV3-1 to TRBJ1-5; no DNA is available, so the TRBD1 call from TCRdb remains unchecked. Germline CDR1 LGHDT, CDR2 YNNKEL (reference sequence). The length of the CDR3 is 16 residues. The chain's CDR3 is CASSQLNRVSNQPQHF. Full variable domain (rest looked up from reference TRBV3-1 and TRBJ1-5): DTAVSQTPKYLVTQMGNDKSIKCEQNLGHDTMYWYKQDSKKFLKIMFSYNNKELIINETVPNRFSPKSPDKAHLNLHINSLELGDSAVYFCASSQLNRVSNQPQHFGDGTRLSIL.

The chain couples TRBV19 to TRBJ2-1; TCRdb names TRBD1, which stays unverified in the absence of DNA. The CDR3 is 13 amino acids. Germline V lookup: CDR1 LNHDA, CDR2 SQIVND (reference sequence). The CDR3 is CASKGALNNEQFF.